The clone carrying this TCR beta chain was counted many times. No antigen is known for it. The data were taken from a study of molecular identifiers for immune sequencing clone quantification. Both previously described methods and listed TCR primers were employed to make bulk TCR libraries. TCRdb analysed the PCR reads with MiXCR anew, one entry per CDR3 protein. The table has more than 300,000 distinct CDR3 sequences, about a fifth seen once. The CD8+CD4-CCR7+CD45RA+ phenotype defined the sorted naive CD8 T cells. General study points: Beyond 20 RNA copies, clones held over 98% of effector molecules, compared with under 1% in naive cells.

The CDR3 contains 15 residues. Trimming cost V 7 bases and J 0 bases, with 13 bases left between them. Germline V gives CDR1 MNHEY, CDR2 SVGEGT. The gene calls are TRBV6-2 or TRBV6-3 and TRBJ1-5; maybe TRBD1 (5 bases). Sequenced material: naive CD8+ T cells from blood, with Jurkat cell RNA spiked in. Described subset: FACS-sorted CD8+CD4-CCR7+CD45RA+ naive T cells. The source is a human donor in good health. Some libraries in this study had Jurkat cell RNA spiked in. Here the CDR3 DNA reads TGTGCCAGCAACCCAACAGGATCTAGCAATCAGCCCCAGCATTTT. Protein product: CASNPTGSSNQPQHF.